The 26 T cell receptor beta chains below were found in one sample sequenced in a study of graft-versus-host responses after intestinal transplantation. Measured with immunoSEQ multiplex PCR; TCRdb has only the in-frame clones, and not every one. The table records some 87,000 clones, over 85% of them present only once. Antigens for these TCRs are unknown. The sequences come from unstimulated CD4+ T cells sorted from spleen or lymph node cells, collected before intestinal transplant. The source is a human donor who received an intestinal transplant.

The chain joins TRBV6-1 to TRBJ2-4; D is perhaps TRBD1 (6 bases). This CDR3 spans 14 amino acids. V was cut by 3 bases and J by 4 bases, with 10 bases left in between. The V gene's germline CDR1 is MNHNS and CDR2 SASEGT. The CDR3 region has the DNA TGTGCCAGCAGTGAGGACAGAGTAAAAAACATTCAGTACTTC. Translation gives CASSEDRVKNIQYF.

The V and J genes are TRBV7-9 and TRBJ2-5; 8 positions match TRBD1. The J call may be in error: the DNA end matches TRBJ2-7 better. Germline V lookup: CDR1 SEHNR, CDR2 FQNEAQ (reference sequence). The CDR3 consists of 16 residues. The CDR3 bases are TGTGCCAGCAGCTTGGGACAGACAGGGGAGGCGTACGAGCAGTACTTC. It encodes CASSLGQTGEAYEQYF.

This clone was seen only a few times. The V and J genes are TRBV30 and TRBJ2-7, with 11 nucleotides matching TRBD2. The CDR3 extends over 15 amino acids. V shed 2 bases, J shed 1 base, and the junction held 4 bases outside the gene matches. Germline CDR1 is GTSNPN and CDR2 is SVGIG (reference sequence). The CDR3 DNA sequence: TGTGCCTGGAGTATCGGGACTAGCGGTTCCTACGAGCAGTACTTC. It encodes CAWSIGTSGSYEQYF.

This chain connects TRBV13 to TRBJ2-3, with D maybe TRBD2 (5 bases). CDR1 is PRHDT and CDR2 is FYEKMQ in the germline V gene (reference sequence). The CDR3 contains 16 residues. The germline V and J ends were trimmed by 1 base and 2 bases, with 13 bases remaining between them. DNA for the CDR3: TGTGCCAGCAGCTTAGCTGAAATCGGGGACACAGATACGCAGTATTTT. Encoded protein: CASSLAEIGDTDTQYF.

V usage is TRBV6-5 and J usage is TRBJ1-2; 8 bases are shared with TRBD1. V dropped 6 bases and J dropped 5; count of bases not matched to a gene: 11. This CDR3 contains 15 residues. The V gene's germline CDR1 is MNHEY and CDR2 SVGAGI. CDR3 loop: CASSQHRDRKYGYTF. CDR3 bases: TGTGCCAGCAGCCAGCATAGGGACAGGAAGTATGGCTACACCTTC.

The V call is TRBV4-1, the J call TRBJ1-5; 10 bases are a match to TRBD1. This CDR3 has 17 residues. Germline CDR1 reads MGHRA; CDR2 reads YSYEKL. The trim removed 1 base at V and 0 bases at J, leaving 3 bases unmatched. CDR3 in amino acids: CASSQGGTGVSNQPQHF. The CDR3 DNA is TGCGCCAGCAGCCAAGGCGGGACAGGGGTTAGCAATCAGCCCCAGCATTTT.

The chain carries TRBV5-1 and TRBJ1-2; tentative D call: TRBD1 (6 bases). Trimming took 3 bases from V and 8 from J, leaving 17 bases between them. Germline loops: CDR1 SGHRS, CDR2 YFSETQ. This CDR3 contains 14 residues. The CDR3 bases are TGCGCCAGCAGCTCCGCAACAGGGTCTTACGGCTACACCTTC. The encoded protein is CASSSATGSYGYTF.

This clone showed up just once. The CDR3 here is CASSEGGGAPYNEQFF. The CDR3 DNA reads as TGTGCCAGCAGTGAAGGAGGGGGGGCCCCCTACAATGAGCAGTTCTTC. The chain has TRBV6-1 and TRBJ2-1, with D possibly matching TRBD2 (7 bases). This CDR3 has 16 amino acids. Germline V lookup: CDR1 MNHNS, CDR2 SASEGT. The germline V and J ends were trimmed by 1 base and 2 bases, with 12 bases remaining between them.

This rearrangement joins TRBV5-1 to TRBJ2-1, with D unclear. CDR1 is SGHRS, CDR2 YFSETQ, per germline. Trimming cost V 0 bases and J 7 bases, with 8 bases left between them. There are 13 residues in the CDR3. The CDR3 reads CASSLVPRNEQFF. The CDR3 DNA reads TGCGCCAGCAGCTTGGTTCCGCGGAATGAGCAGTTCTTC. Together with reference TRBV5-1 and TRBJ2-1, the CDR3 gives the full variable domain: KAGVTQTPRYLIKTRGQQVTLSCSPISGHRSVSWYQQTPGQGLQFLFEYFSETQRNKGNFPGRFSGRQFSNSRSEMNVSTLELGDSALYLCASSLVPRNEQFFGPGTRLTVL.

The V gene is TRBV5-4, the J gene TRBJ2-3; D gene uncertain. Germline V gene data show CDR1 as SGHNT and CDR2 as YYREEE (reference sequence). The CDR3 is 13 residues long. Trimming shortened V by 6 bases and J by 3 bases, and 11 bases separated the two germline ends. The CDR3 DNA follows: TGTGCCAGCAAAGGGATCGGGACAGATACGCAGTATTTT. Protein: CASKGIGTDTQYF.

This chain joins TRBV5-5 and TRBJ2-7, with D perhaps TRBD2 (6 bases). Trimming left V 1 base short and J 3 bases short, with 11 bases between. The CDR3 contains 14 residues. The germline V gene encodes CDR1 SGHKS and CDR2 YYEKEE (reference sequence). Here the CDR3 DNA reads TGTGCCAGCAGCTTGTCGGGGACTGTCTACGAGCAGTACTTC. Protein sequence: CASSLSGTVYEQYF.

This clone came up once. The rearrangement joins TRBV27 to TRBJ2-2, with 8 positions matching TRBD1. This CDR3 spans 17 amino acids. Looked up from germline, CDR1 is MNHEY and CDR2 is SMNVEV (reference sequence). The V segment lost 1 base and the J segment 5 bases; nucleotides outside the gene matches: 9. The CDR3 coding sequence is TGTGCCAGCAGTTTATGGGCAGGGGGCGAAGGAACCGGGGAGCTGTTTTTT. Its translation is CASSLWAGGEGTGELFF.

V is TRBV5-1 and J is TRBJ2-1; 14 nucleotides line up with TRBD2. CDR3 length: 15 amino acids. From germline, CDR1 is SGHRS and CDR2 YFSETQ. V lost 5 bases, J lost 8 bases, and 6 bases stayed unmatched. The CDR3 spells CASRQGTSGSYEQFF. CDR3 sequence (DNA): TGCGCCAGCAGACAGGGGACTAGCGGGAGCTATGAGCAGTTCTTC.

V is TRBV5-1 and J is TRBJ2-6; no firm D call. This CDR3 contains 18 residues. Trimming removed 0 bases from V and 0 bases from J, with 13 bases in between. Germline CDR1 is SGHRS and CDR2 is YFSETQ. CDR3 DNA: TGCGCCAGCAGCTTGGTGGCCCCTCGGCCCTCTGGGGCCAACGTCCTGACTTTC. Its translation is CASSLVAPRPSGANVLTF.

The J gene is TRBJ2-1, the V gene TRBV4-1; 13 bases line up with TRBD2. Losses at the gene ends were 0 bases for V and 8 bases for J; bases not matched to a gene: 7. Germline CDR1 is MGHRA and CDR2 is YSYEKL. This CDR3 has 17 residues. CDR3 nucleotides: TGCGCCAGCAGCCAAGATCCGGGACTAGCGGGAATTTATGAGCAGTTCTTC. Its protein product is CASSQDPGLAGIYEQFF.

The chain uses TRBV19 and TRBJ1-1; D ambiguous. V gave up 6 bases and J gave up 7 bases, with 15 bases separating them. Germline V gives CDR1 LNHDA, CDR2 SQIVND (reference sequence). There are 13 residues in the CDR3. CDR3 nucleotides: TGTGCCAGTAGCCATTCATTCCCCGTTGAAGCTTTCTTT. Its protein product is CASSHSFPVEAFF.

V is TRBV2 and J is TRBJ1-5, with 7 bases lining up with TRBD1. The germline gives CDR1 SNHLY, CDR2 FYNNEI. CDR3 length: 12 residues. V lost 7 bases to trimming and J lost 7 bases; unmatched junction nucleotides: 4. DNA for the CDR3: TGTGCCAGCAATCGGGACAGCCAGCCCCAGCATTTT. Protein product: CASNRDSQPQHF.

This clone was picked up a small number of times. The gene calls are TRBV15 and TRBJ2-1; D is uncertain. Between the trimmed V and J ends, which lost 0 bases and 5 bases, there was a span of 5 bases. The germline V gene encodes CDR1 LNHNV and CDR2 YYDKDF (reference sequence). The CDR3 loop spans 13 amino acids. The CDR3 DNA follows: TGTGCCACCAGCAGAGATTTGCACAATGAGCAGTTCTTC. This translates into CATSRDLHNEQFF.

The chain joins TRBV30 to TRBJ2-2; tentatively, D is TRBD1 or TRBD2 (5 bases each). CDR1 is GTSNPN and CDR2 is SVGIG in the germline V gene (reference sequence). Trimming left V 0 bases short and J 4 bases short, with 15 bases between. The CDR3 is 16 amino acids. The CDR3 reads CAWSVIWGKGTGELFF. The CDR3 DNA sequence: TGTGCCTGGAGTGTTATTTGGGGGAAGGGCACCGGGGAGCTGTTTTTT.

This clone was detected only once. J is TRBJ1-1 and V is TRBV20-1; no firm D call. Germline V CDR1 and CDR2: DFQATT, SNEGSKA (reference sequence). There are 11 residues in the CDR3. Trimming took 3 bases from V and 7 from J, leaving 9 bases between them. The CDR3 protein is CSASSGREAFF. CDR3 in DNA: TGCAGTGCTAGTTCAGGCCGTGAAGCTTTCTTT.

This clone appeared a single time. This rearrangement joins TRBV5-1 to TRBJ2-7; tentatively, D is TRBD2 (6 bases). Trimming removed 0 bases from V and 4 bases from J, with 14 bases in between. Per germline, CDR1 SGHRS and CDR2 YFSETQ. The CDR3 length is 15 residues. CDR3 sequence reads: CASSLVVGSDYEQYF. The CDR3 DNA reads as TGCGCCAGCAGCTTGGTGGTCGGGAGTGATTACGAGCAGTACTTC.

This chain joins TRBV5-6 and TRBJ2-7; perhaps TRBD1 as D (5 bases). V gave up 0 bases and J gave up 0 bases, with 10 bases separating them. The germline gives CDR1 SGHDT, CDR2 YYEEEE. The length of the CDR3 is 15 residues. This CDR3 reads CASSLGDSSSYEQYF. In DNA, the CDR3 is TGTGCCAGCAGCTTGGGTGACAGTAGCTCCTACGAGCAGTACTTC.

The chain combines TRBV5-1 with TRBJ2-1; 9 nucleotides agree with TRBD2. V lost 0 bases, J lost 4 bases, and 2 bases stayed unmatched. The CDR3 sequence is 15 residues long. CDR1 SGHRS and CDR2 YFSETQ come from the germline V gene. Written as DNA, the CDR3 is TGCGCCAGCAGCTTGGGTAGCGGGAGTTACAATGAGCAGTTCTTC. It is translated as CASSLGSGSYNEQFF.

This chain joins TRBV6-4 and TRBJ2-7; the D is unclear. With 6 bases removed from V and 0 bases from J, the gap between germline ends came to 12 bases. The CDR3 totals 14 residues. The germline V gene has CDR1 MRHNA and CDR2 SNTAGT. The CDR3 DNA reads as TGTGCCAGCAGCCACACCTCCCACTCCTACGAGCAGTACTTC. Translating it yields CASSHTSHSYEQYF.

The V and J genes are TRBV6-5 and TRBJ1-3; tentative D call: TRBD1 (6 bases). The germline gives CDR1 MNHEY, CDR2 SVGAGI. The CDR3 spans 15 residues. The V gene lost 6 bases and the J gene lost 4 bases, with 16 bases spanning the gap. This chain's CDR3 is CASSPPRGNGNTIYF. The CDR3 DNA sequence: TGTGCCAGCAGCCCCCCCAGGGGAAACGGAAACACCATATATTTT.

In regard to this clone: Other DNA sequences of this sample code for an identical CDR3. The rearrangement joins TRBV5-1 to TRBJ1-1; tentatively, D is TRBD1 (5 bases). Germline values: CDR1 SGHRS, CDR2 YFSETQ. The CDR3 extends over 15 amino acids. V lost 4 bases to trimming and J lost 5 bases, with 18 bases between them. The CDR3 here is CASSPNPLGGTEAFF. The CDR3 DNA is TGCGCCAGCAGCCCCAACCCCCTTGGGGGAACTGAAGCTTTCTTT.